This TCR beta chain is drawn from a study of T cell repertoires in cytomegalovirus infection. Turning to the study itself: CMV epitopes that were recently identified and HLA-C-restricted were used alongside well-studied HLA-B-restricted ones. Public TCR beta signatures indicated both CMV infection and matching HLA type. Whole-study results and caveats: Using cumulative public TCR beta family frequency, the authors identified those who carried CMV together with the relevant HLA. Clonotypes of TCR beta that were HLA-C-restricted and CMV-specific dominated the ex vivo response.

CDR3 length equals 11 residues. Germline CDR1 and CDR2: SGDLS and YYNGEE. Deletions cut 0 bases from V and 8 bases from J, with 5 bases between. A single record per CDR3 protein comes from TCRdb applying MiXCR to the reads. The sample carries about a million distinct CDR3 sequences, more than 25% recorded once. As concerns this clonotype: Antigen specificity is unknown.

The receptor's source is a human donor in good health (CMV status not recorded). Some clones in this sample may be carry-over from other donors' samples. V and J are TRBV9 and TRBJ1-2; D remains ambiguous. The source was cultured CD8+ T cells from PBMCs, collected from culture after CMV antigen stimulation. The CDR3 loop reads CASSVGLGYTF. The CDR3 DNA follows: TGTGCCAGCAGCGTAGGGTTGGGCTACACCTTC.